The 14 T cell receptor beta chains reported below all come from one sample, sequenced in a study of technical replicates of blood from a few donors (dated by TCRdb to 2016 to 2017). Libraries were built with the immunoSEQ multiplex PCR assay. TCRdb limited this immuneACCESS table to in-frame rearrangements with V and J called. A share of clones is missing; checked studies link under half to unresolved V genes, and the rest is unexplained. Across this sample there are tens of thousands of clones, with 80% to 95% seen only once. The top ten hold 0.41% of the sample. The sequenced sample consisted of T cells isolated from PBMCs. These receptors originate from a human donor in good health.

V is TRBV6-5 and J is TRBJ2-1; 7 nucleotides match TRBD2. The length of the CDR3 is 14 residues. The germline CDR1 and CDR2 sequences are MNHEY and SVGAGI. With 0 bases clipped from V and 7 bases from J, the junction kept 3 bases outside the gene matches. CDR3: CASSYSGGSNEQFF. CDR3 nucleotides: TGTGCCAGCAGTTACTCCGGCGGGAGTAATGAGCAGTTCTTC.

The chain employs TRBV5-1 and TRBJ2-2, with 10 bases identical to TRBD1. Losses at the gene ends were 4 bases for V and 6 bases for J; bases not matched to a gene: 3. The germline gives CDR1 SGHRS, CDR2 YFSETQ. CDR3 length equals 14 residues. This CDR3 reads CASSMTGGPGELFF. In DNA, the CDR3 is TGCGCCAGCAGCATGACAGGGGGCCCCGGGGAGCTGTTTTTT.

V usage is TRBV9 and J usage is TRBJ1-1, with 7 positions matching TRBD1. This CDR3 has 19 residues. The germline CDR1 and CDR2 sequences are SGDLS and YYNGEE. With V trimmed by 0 bases and J by 1 base, 15 bases remained unmatched. CDR3 region: CASSVGSGQGVVGNTEAFF. CDR3 DNA: TGTGCCAGCAGCGTAGGAAGTGGGCAGGGGGTAGTAGGGAACACTGAAGCTTTCTTT.

About this clone: The junction departs from germline at one end; a sequencing error may be responsible. CDR3 amino acids: CASSSTSGSEETQYF. CDR3 in DNA: TGTGCTAGCAGCTCTACTAGCGGGAGTGAAGAGACCCAGTACTTC. The chain is built from TRBV7-7 and TRBJ2-5; 11 bases agree with TRBD2. The CDR3 runs 15 residues. Germline V gene data show CDR1 as SSHAT and CDR2 as FNYEAQ (reference sequence).

The V and J genes are TRBV28 and TRBJ2-5, with 8 bases fitting TRBD2. V shed 3 bases, J shed 4 bases, and the junction held 10 bases outside the gene matches. The CDR3 length is 16 residues. Germline V gene sequence: CDR1 MDHEN, CDR2 SYDVKM. The CDR3, as DNA: TGTGCCAGCAGTTTCCCCATAGCGGGAATGCCAGAGACCCAGTACTTC. Translated: CASSFPIAGMPETQYF.

This chain connects TRBV29-1 to TRBJ1-2; D may be TRBD1 (5 bases). The CDR3 spans 13 residues. Germline assignment: CDR1 SQVTM and CDR2 ANQGSEA. V was shortened by 7 bases and J by 4 bases, with 16 bases between the two germline ends. CDR3 nucleotide sequence: TGCAGCGCTGAGGTTTCAGGGCTCTATGGCTACACCTTC. It encodes CSAEVSGLYGYTF.

The V call is TRBV7-3, the J call TRBJ2-1, with TRBD1 matching over 8 bases. In germline, CDR1 is SGHTA, CDR2 FQGTGA. This CDR3 comprises 16 residues. V lost 0 bases and J lost 4; bases outside the gene matches: 5. The CDR3 bases are TGTGCCAGCAGCTTAACTCAGGGGGCATATTACAATGAGCAGTTCTTC. This codes for CASSLTQGAYYNEQFF.

The chain combines TRBV27 with TRBJ1-2; D possibly corresponds to TRBD1 (6 bases). Per germline, CDR1 MNHEY and CDR2 SMNVEV (reference sequence). V gave up 3 bases and J gave up 0 bases, with 14 bases separating them. There are 16 residues in the CDR3. CDR3 bases: TGTGCCAGCAGTTTTCGGGGACACCCTACTAACTATGGCTACACCTTC. Translating gives CASSFRGHPTNYGYTF.

This chain joins TRBV28 and TRBJ2-7; 9 bases map to TRBD2. Germline V gives CDR1 MDHEN, CDR2 SYDVKM. The CDR3 extends over 14 amino acids. V was clipped by 5 bases and J by 6 bases; unmatched bases: 8. In DNA form, the CDR3 reads TGTGCCAGCAGTGCCCAGCGGGAGGTGGGCGAGCAGTACTTC. Amino acids: CASSAQREVGEQYF.

The CDR3 loop reads CASSWTGGLGTQYF. CDR3 sequence (DNA): TGCGCCAGCAGCTGGACAGGGGGCCTTGGGACCCAGTACTTC. The gene calls are TRBV4-1 and TRBJ2-5, with 11 bases that match TRBD1. V lost 5 bases, J lost 7 bases, and 6 bases stayed unmatched. The CDR3 runs 14 residues. Germline loops: CDR1 MGHRA, CDR2 YSYEKL.

This chain joins TRBV7-9 and TRBJ2-4, with a weak D call TRBD2 (5 bases). Germline CDR1 is SEHNR and CDR2 is FQNEAQ (reference sequence). The V and J ends lost 0 bases and 3 bases respectively, with 6 bases between them. The CDR3 length is 14 residues. CDR3: CASSLAGSKNIQYF. CDR3 nucleotide sequence: TGTGCCAGCAGCTTAGCGGGGAGCAAAAACATTCAGTACTTC.

This chain joins TRBV7-9 and TRBJ1-1, with D hard to call. The CDR3 spans 14 residues. The V and J ends lost 5 bases and 2 bases respectively, with 12 bases between them. Germline-derived CDR1 and CDR2 are SEHNR and FQNEAQ (reference sequence). The CDR3 reads CASSLRLGNTEAFF. In nucleotides, the CDR3 is TGTGCCAGCAGCCTACGACTGGGTAACACTGAAGCTTTCTTT.

The rearrangement links TRBV5-8 to TRBJ1-2; 7 bases are shared with TRBD1. After removal of 5 bases from V and 0 bases from J, the junction contained 7 bases not matched to a gene. Germline lookup yields CDR1 SGHTS and CDR2 YDEGEE. CDR3 length: 15 amino acids. CDR3 bases: TGTGCCAGCAGAGCCGGGACAGCTACTAACTATGGCTACACCTTC. Amino acids: CASRAGTATNYGYTF.

This clone is medium-sized within its sample. J is TRBJ2-7 and V is TRBV29-1, with D possibly being TRBD1 (5 bases). The germline gives CDR1 SQVTM, CDR2 ANQGSEA. CDR3 size: 13 residues. V gave up 4 bases and J gave up 4 bases, with 14 bases separating them. In nucleotides, the CDR3 is TGCAGCGTTGTTATAGGGGTGCGGTACGAGCAGTACTTC. Translating it yields CSVVIGVRYEQYF.